This T cell receptor (beta chain) emerged from a study of T cell responses to AZD1222 COVID-19 vaccine (dated by TCRdb to about 2021). In the study overall: TCR sequencing was performed for some 250 trial participants, of whom about 200 were given two doses of AZD1222 and approximately 26 were given two doses of MenACWY control vaccine. Trial participants were enrolled by age into subgroups of 18-55, 56-69 and 70-plus years, and roughly 150, 30 and 60 TCR-sequenced participants, respectively, were included in these subgroups.

As concerns this clone: The clone's antigen remains unknown. No base-level quality is on record; no much larger clone is a single base apart.

The meaning of the sample's time point label: about 28 days (+/-7) after the second vaccine dose. The treatment or condition label, as the study defines it: meningococcal conjugate vaccine given as trial control. Vaccinee samples were obtained from the UK trials COV001 and COV002, which included a single-blind randomized controlled phase 2/3 trial of AZD1222 (ChAdOx1 nCoV-19) in healthy adults. Trial participant PBMC samples were collected at day 0 and day 28 after the second dose for TCRbeta chain sequencing. The CDR3 regions of human TCRbeta chains were subjected to immunosequencing. Processing in the source paper ran as follows. Repertoire TCRs were matched against a reference library of SARS-CoV-2-specific TCRs generated with the MIRA antigen-specificity platform. Breadth meant the fraction of unique TCRs that were SARS-CoV-2-associated, whereas depth meant the fraction of total T cells that were SARS-CoV-2-associated. Using the MIRA data, each spike-specific TCR was assigned both to the spike region to which the TCR was reactive and to a CD4 or CD8 class. Log10-transformed breadth and depth values were compared by one-way ANOVA with Sidak's multiple comparisons tests. TCRdb mirrors the immuneACCESS table, restricted to in-frame sequences. Some clones are absent from its copies; in checked studies, under half trace to an unresolved V gene, and the reason for the others is unknown. V and J calls and clone size are copied from that table; D and trimming were computed from the DNA. The sample contains about 64,000 clones, 90% to 95% of them found a single time. The ten largest clones add up to roughly 6.3% of the sample.

Its CDR3 holds 12 amino acids, cysteine through phenylalanine. Only CDR3 DNA remains: 36 bases, in frame from the first base. In the germline V gene, CDR1 corresponds to MDHEN and CDR2 to SYDVKM. V is reduced by 3 bases and J by 8 bases, leaving a spacing of 10 bases between them. Overall results and qualifications from the work: Vaccine-associated CD4 TCRs spanned the whole spike protein, with dominant responses in regions 160-218 and 743-854. Because no day 14 peak-response samples were available, repertoires were characterized only after the peak T cell response. In the small 56-69-year group, the increase in depth fell short of significance, most likely because of low power. Most participants were white British and females outnumbered males, and the authors suggested that clonal diversity may have been underestimated. After two AZD1222 doses, both the breadth and the depth of spike-specific TCRs were significantly higher than at day 0 and than in MenACWY recipients. Conclusions about previously exposed vaccinees are limited, since just five or six AZD1222 recipients were seropositive for SARS-CoV-2 at baseline. Epitopes outside the regions mutated in the B.1.351 and B.1.1.7 variants were reportedly recognized by nearly half of the unique spike-specific TCRs.

The chain employs TRBV28 and TRBJ1-2; the D segment could be TRBD1, given 6 matching bases. The source was peripheral blood, collected 28 days after the second dose of the MenACWY control vaccine. The TCR originated in an adult who received the MenACWY meningococcal vaccine as a control. The DNA sequence is as follows: TGTGCCAGCAGTTTTCAGGGGCACGGCTACACCTTC. This yields the protein CASSFQGHGYTF.